This T cell receptor (beta chain) comes out of a study of long-term antiretroviral therapy in people with HIV. Germline assignment: CDR1 MNHEY and CDR2 SMNVEV (reference sequence). The CDR3 sequence is 14 residues long. Trimming stripped 2 bases from V and 3 bases from J, with 10 bases between. Note on this clone: Its antigen is currently unknown.

A v3.0 immunoSEQ assay was performed at survey level. The assay was immunoSEQ multiplex PCR, and TCRdb's table has in-frame clones only and misses some. The data show more than 25,000 clones, with roughly 79% seen just once and approximately 12% held by the top ten. General observations from the study: Pre-ART clonal expansions dominated every time point's repertoire.

This sequence originates from a man aged 25-40 years with HIV. This chain joins TRBV27 and TRBJ1-1; D gene uncertain. The material was unsorted PBMCs, obtained 2.1 years after starting antiretroviral therapy. The CDR3 here is CASSLAERYTEAFF. The CDR3 DNA sequence: TGTGCCAGCAGTTTAGCGGAGAGGTACACTGAAGCTTTCTTT.